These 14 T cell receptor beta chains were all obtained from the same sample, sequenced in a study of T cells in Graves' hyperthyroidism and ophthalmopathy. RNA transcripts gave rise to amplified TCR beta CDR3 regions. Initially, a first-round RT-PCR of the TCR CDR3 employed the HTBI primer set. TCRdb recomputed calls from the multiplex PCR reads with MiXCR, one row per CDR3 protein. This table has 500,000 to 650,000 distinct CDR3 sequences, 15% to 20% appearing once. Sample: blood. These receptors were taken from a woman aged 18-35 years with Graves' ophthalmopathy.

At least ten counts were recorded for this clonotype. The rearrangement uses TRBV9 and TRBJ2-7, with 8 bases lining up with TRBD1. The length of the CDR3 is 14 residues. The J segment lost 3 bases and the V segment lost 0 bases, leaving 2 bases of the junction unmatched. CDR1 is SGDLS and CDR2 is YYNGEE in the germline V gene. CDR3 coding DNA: TGTGCCAGCAGCGTAGGCGACAGGGGCTACGAGCAGTACTTC. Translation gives CASSVGDRGYEQYF. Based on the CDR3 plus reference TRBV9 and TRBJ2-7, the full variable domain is DSGVTQTPKHLITATGQRVTLRCSPRSGDLSVYWYQQSLDQGLQFLIQYYNGEERAKGNILERFSAQQFPDLHSELNLSSLELGDSALYFCASSVGDRGYEQYFGPGTRLTVT.

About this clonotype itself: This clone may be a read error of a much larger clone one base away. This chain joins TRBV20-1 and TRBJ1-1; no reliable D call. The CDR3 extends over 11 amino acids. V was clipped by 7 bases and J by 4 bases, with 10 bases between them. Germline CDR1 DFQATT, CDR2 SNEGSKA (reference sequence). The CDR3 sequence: CSVQRSTEAFF. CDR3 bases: TGCAGTGTACAGAGGTCCACTGAAGCTTTCTTT.

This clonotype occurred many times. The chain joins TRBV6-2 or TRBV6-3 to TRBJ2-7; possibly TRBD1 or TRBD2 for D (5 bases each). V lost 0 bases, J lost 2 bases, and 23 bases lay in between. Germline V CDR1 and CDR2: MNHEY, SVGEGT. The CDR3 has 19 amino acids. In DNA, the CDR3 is TGTGCCAGCAGTTACTCGAGGGCTACCGGGGACGAACCTCCCTACGAGCAGTACTTC. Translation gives CASSYSRATGDEPPYEQYF.

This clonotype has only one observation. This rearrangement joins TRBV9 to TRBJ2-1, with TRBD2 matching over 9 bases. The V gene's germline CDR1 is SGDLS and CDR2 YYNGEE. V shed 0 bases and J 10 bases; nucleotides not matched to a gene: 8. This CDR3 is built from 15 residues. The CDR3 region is CASSVGLAVSGEQFF. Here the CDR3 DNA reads TGTGCCAGCAGCGTAGGACTAGCGGTGTCGGGAGAGCAGTTCTTC. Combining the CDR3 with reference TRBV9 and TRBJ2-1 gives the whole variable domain DSGVTQTPKHLITATGQRVTLRCSPRSGDLSVYWYQQSLDQGLQFLIQYYNGEERAKGNILERFSAQQFPDLHSELNLSSLELGDSALYFCASSVGLAVSGEQFFGPGTRLTVL.

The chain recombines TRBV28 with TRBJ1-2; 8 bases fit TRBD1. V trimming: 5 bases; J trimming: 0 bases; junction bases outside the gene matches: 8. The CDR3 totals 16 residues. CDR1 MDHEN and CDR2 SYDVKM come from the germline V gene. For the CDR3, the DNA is TGTGCCAGCAGTCCCACCGGGACAGGAACTAACTATGGCTACACCTTC. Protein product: CASSPTGTGTNYGYTF.

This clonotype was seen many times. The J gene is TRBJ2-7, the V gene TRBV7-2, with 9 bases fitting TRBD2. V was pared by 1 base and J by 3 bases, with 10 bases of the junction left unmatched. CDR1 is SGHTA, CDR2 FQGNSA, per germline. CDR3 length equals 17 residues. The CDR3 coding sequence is TGTGCCAGCAGCTTAGAGGTTGGCCTAGCGGGGAACTACGAGCAGTACTTC. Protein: CASSLEVGLAGNYEQYF.

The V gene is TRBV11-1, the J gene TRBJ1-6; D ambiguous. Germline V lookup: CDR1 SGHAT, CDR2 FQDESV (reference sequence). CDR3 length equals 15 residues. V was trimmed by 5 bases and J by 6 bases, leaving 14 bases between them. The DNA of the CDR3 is TGTGCCAGCAGCGGCCATTCACGGCGTAATTCACCCCTCCACTTT. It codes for CASSGHSRRNSPLHF.

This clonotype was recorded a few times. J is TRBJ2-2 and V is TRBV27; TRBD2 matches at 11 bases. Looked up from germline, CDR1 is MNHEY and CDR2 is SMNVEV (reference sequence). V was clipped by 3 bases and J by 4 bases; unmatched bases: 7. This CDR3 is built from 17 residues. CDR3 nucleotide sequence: TGTGCCAGCAGTTTCTTAGCGGGGGGGCCCGTCACCGGGGAGCTGTTTTTT. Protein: CASSFLAGGPVTGELFF.

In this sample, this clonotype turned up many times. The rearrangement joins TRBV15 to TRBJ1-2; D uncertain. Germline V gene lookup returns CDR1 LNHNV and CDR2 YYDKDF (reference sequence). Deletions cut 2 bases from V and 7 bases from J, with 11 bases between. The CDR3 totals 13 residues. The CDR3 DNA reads TGTGCCACCAGCAGACCCACCGCCCTTGGCTACACCTTC. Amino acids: CATSRPTALGYTF.

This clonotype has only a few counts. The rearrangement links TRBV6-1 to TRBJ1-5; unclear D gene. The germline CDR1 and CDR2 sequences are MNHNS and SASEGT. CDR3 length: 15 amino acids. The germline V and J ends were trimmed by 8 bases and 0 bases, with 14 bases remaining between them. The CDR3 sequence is CASRREPNSNQPQHF. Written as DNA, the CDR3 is TGTGCCAGCCGACGGGAGCCGAATAGCAATCAGCCCCAGCATTTT.

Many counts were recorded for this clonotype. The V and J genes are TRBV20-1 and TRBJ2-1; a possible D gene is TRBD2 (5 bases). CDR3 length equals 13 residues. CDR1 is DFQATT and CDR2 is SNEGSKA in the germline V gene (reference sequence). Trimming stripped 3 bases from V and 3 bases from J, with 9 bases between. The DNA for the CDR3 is TGCAGTGCTAGTGACTACAACTACAATGAGCAGTTCTTC. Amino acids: CSASDYNYNEQFF.

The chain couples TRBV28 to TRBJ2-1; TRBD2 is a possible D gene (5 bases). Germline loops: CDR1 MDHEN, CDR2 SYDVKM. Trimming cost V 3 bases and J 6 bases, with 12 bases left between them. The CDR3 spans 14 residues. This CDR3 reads CASSFTDLGNEQFF. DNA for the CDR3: TGTGCCAGCAGTTTCACGGACTTGGGCAATGAGCAGTTCTTC.

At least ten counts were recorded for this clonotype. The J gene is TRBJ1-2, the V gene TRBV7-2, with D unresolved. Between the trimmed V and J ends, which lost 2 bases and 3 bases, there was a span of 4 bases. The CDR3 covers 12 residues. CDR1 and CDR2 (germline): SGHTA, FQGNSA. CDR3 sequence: CASSLLYYGYTF. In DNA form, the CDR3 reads TGTGCCAGCAGCTTATTGTACTATGGCTACACCTTC.

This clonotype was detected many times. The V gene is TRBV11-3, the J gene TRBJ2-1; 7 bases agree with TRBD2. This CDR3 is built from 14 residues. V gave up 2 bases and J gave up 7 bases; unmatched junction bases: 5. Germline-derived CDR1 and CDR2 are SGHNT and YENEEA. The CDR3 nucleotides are TGTGCCAGCAGCTTATCAAACGGGGGGAATGAGCAGTTCTTC. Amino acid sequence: CASSLSNGGNEQFF.